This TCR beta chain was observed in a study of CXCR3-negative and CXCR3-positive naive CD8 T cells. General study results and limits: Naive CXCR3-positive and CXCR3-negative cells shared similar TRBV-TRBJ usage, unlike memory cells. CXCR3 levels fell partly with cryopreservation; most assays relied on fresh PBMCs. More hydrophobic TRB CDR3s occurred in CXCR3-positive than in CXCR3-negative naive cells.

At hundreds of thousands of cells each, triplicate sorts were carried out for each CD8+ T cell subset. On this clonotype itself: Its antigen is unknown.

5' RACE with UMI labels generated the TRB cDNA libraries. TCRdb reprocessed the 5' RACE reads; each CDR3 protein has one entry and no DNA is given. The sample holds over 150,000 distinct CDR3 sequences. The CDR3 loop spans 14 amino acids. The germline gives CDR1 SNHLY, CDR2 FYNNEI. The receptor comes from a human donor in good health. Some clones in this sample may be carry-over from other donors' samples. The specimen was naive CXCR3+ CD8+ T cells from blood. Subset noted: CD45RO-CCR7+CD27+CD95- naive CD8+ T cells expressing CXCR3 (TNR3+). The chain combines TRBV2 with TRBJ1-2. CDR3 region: CASSEAVAGEGYTF.